The clone carrying this T cell receptor (beta chain) was recorded only once. What it binds is not known. This sample was taken from a study of high-grade serous ovarian cancer treatment subgroups. Study overall: Each sample yielded on average 7,494 unique TCR beta rearrangements from around 14,000 reads. Findings of the study overall: Tumors within one patient showed repertoire similarity of roughly 0.1 to 0.85.

Tumor samples were obtained before definitive surgery or chemotherapy. Germline assignment: CDR1 MNHEY and CDR2 SMNVEV (reference sequence). The junction had 2 bases not matched to a gene; V was cut back by 2 bases and J by 1 base. The CDR3 is 15 residues long. Profiling relied on immunoSEQ multiplex PCR, and the TCRdb table lists in-frame clones only, not all of them. The sample records fewer than 35,000 clones, around 80% being singletons. The chain carries TRBV27 and TRBJ2-3; 8 nucleotides align to TRBD2. The receptor was isolated from a human donor with high-grade serous ovarian cancer. The sample comprised tumor tissue. The CDR3 region is CASSLSGSRTDTQYF. CDR3 nucleotide sequence: TGTGCCAGCAGTTTAAGCGGGAGCCGCACAGATACGCAGTATTTT.